This entry lists 24 T cell receptor beta chains sequenced from one sample in a study of blood T cell repertoires in COVID-19. Assay used: immunoSEQ multiplex PCR; TCRdb lists only in-frame clones, some missing. The table includes 95,000 to 150,000 clones, roughly 75% detected once. The specimen sequenced was peripheral blood. These receptors were collected from a man aged 60 to 75 with active or convalescent COVID-19.

This chain links TRBV7-2 with TRBJ2-7, with D hard to call. The germline gives CDR1 SGHTA, CDR2 FQGNSA. V was cut by 1 base and J by 3 bases, with 7 bases left in between. CDR3 length: 13 residues. Written as DNA, the CDR3 is TGTGCCAGCAGCTTAGTGAGTGGCTACGAGCAGTACTTC. Encoded protein: CASSLVSGYEQYF.

This clone was found a few times. The V call is TRBV15, the J call TRBJ2-5; D may be TRBD2 (5 bases). The V gene's germline CDR1 is LNHNV and CDR2 YYDKDF (reference sequence). Deletions cut 0 bases from V and 3 bases from J, with 11 bases between. This CDR3 contains 15 residues. In DNA, the CDR3 is TGTGCCACCAGCAGAGATGTTGGACTCGAAGAGACCCAGTACTTC. Residues: CATSRDVGLEETQYF.

A single count supports this clone. V is TRBV2 and J is TRBJ2-6; 9 nucleotides align to TRBD1. Germline V gene data show CDR1 as SNHLY and CDR2 as FYNNEI. CDR3 length: 17 amino acids. Losses at the gene ends were 7 bases for V and 2 bases for J; bases not matched to a gene: 9. Written as DNA, the CDR3 is TGTGCCAGCACCAGGGACAGGGTGGGGACTGGGGCCAACGTCCTGACTTTC. Its translation is CASTRDRVGTGANVLTF.

This clone was recorded once. The chain links TRBV7-2 to TRBJ2-1; D is possibly TRBD2 (6 bases). Germline V lookup: CDR1 SGHTA, CDR2 FQGNSA. The CDR3 contains 15 residues. Trimming left V 5 bases short and J 2 bases short, with 13 bases between. CDR3 sequence reads: CASSPQGGTYNEQFF. CDR3 nucleotides: TGTGCCAGCAGCCCGCAGGGAGGAACCTACAATGAGCAGTTCTTC.

This rearrangement joins TRBV18 to TRBJ1-1; D is uncertain. The CDR3 is made up of 14 amino acids. Germline V gene sequence: CDR1 KGHSH, CDR2 LQKENI. V lost 6 bases, J lost 0 bases, and 11 bases lay in between. The CDR3 reads CASSRGSMNTEAFF. The CDR3, as DNA: TGTGCCAGCTCTCGAGGGTCGATGAACACTGAAGCTTTCTTT.

The chain recombines TRBV29-1 with TRBJ1-3; 10 nucleotides align to TRBD1. The V and J ends lost 7 bases and 6 bases, in that order; junction bases with no gene match: 3. The CDR3 sequence is 12 residues long. Per the germline V gene, CDR1 is SQVTM and CDR2 is ANQGSEA. The CDR3 is CSGQGAENTIYF. For the CDR3, the DNA is TGCAGCGGACAGGGGGCGGAAAACACCATATATTTT.

The J gene is TRBJ1-2, the V gene TRBV28, with D tentatively TRBD1 (6 bases). CDR3 length: 14 amino acids. Trimming removed 7 bases from V and 3 bases from J, with 15 bases in between. The V gene's germline CDR1 is MDHEN and CDR2 SYDVKM. Here the CDR3 reads CASNPGGGDYGYTF. The CDR3 DNA follows: TGTGCCAGCAATCCGGGAGGGGGAGACTATGGCTACACCTTC.

V usage is TRBV6-5 and J usage is TRBJ1-2; D ambiguous. In germline, CDR1 is MNHEY, CDR2 SVGAGI. CDR3 size: 13 residues. The germline V and J ends were trimmed by 5 bases and 4 bases, with 11 bases remaining between them. The CDR3 DNA follows: TGTGCCAGCAGTCGGGGAGGCCGCTATGGCTACACCTTC. This encodes CASSRGGRYGYTF.

The chain combines TRBV19 with TRBJ1-2, with 7 bases identical to TRBD1. Trimming at V came to 3 bases and at J to 6 bases, leaving 4 bases not matched to a gene. This CDR3 contains 13 residues. Germline V gene data show CDR1 as LNHDA and CDR2 as SQIVND (reference sequence). CDR3 bases: TGTGCCAGTAGTATTGGACAGGCCCATGGCTACACCTTC. Protein sequence: CASSIGQAHGYTF. Full variable domain (remainder filled in from reference TRBV19 and TRBJ1-2): DGGITQSPKYLFRKEGQNVTLSCEQNLNHDAMYWYRQDPGQGLRLIYYSQIVNDFQKGDIAEGYSVSREKKESFPLTVTSAQKNPTAFYLCASSIGQAHGYTFGSGTRLTVV.

CDR3 in DNA: TGTGCCAGCAGCTTACGAGGCGGGAGGGCCTTTTTTTCAGATACGCAGTATTTT. Protein product: CASSLRGGRAFFSDTQYF. The chain combines TRBV11-2 with TRBJ2-3; 9 positions match TRBD2. The length of the CDR3 is 18 residues. The V segment lost 2 bases and the J segment 4 bases; nucleotides outside the gene matches: 13. CDR1 SGHAT and CDR2 FQNNGV come from the germline V gene.

About this clone itself: One end of the junction is discordant with germline, which a read error may explain. The chain couples TRBV13 to TRBJ2-3; 8 bases are shared with TRBD2. The length of the CDR3 is 15 residues. Germline V gives CDR1 PRHDT, CDR2 FYEKMQ (reference sequence). The CDR3 loop reads CASNLRASGLDTQYF. The DNA of the CDR3 is TGTGCCAGCAACTTAAGGGCTAGCGGGTTAGATACGCAGTATTTT. Full variable domain (missing parts from reference TRBV13 and TRBJ2-3): AAGVIQSPRHLIKEKRETATLKCYPIPRHDTVYWYQQGPGQDPQFLISFYEKMQSDKGSIPDRFSAQQFSDYHSELNMSSLELGDSALYFCASNLRASGLDTQYFGPGTRLTVL.

The chain combines TRBV29-1 with TRBJ2-7; maybe TRBD1 (6 bases). This CDR3 spans 13 amino acids. Trimming shortened V by 6 bases and J by 1 base, and 13 bases separated the two germline ends. CDR1 SQVTM and CDR2 ANQGSEA come from the germline V gene. The CDR3 is CSVGQRASYEQYF. The DNA of the CDR3 is TGCAGCGTAGGACAGCGAGCATCCTACGAGCAGTACTTC.

The chain couples TRBV12-3 or TRBV12-4 to TRBJ2-1; D is possibly TRBD1 (5 bases). This CDR3 contains 12 residues. The V end lost 3 bases, the J end lost 6 bases, and 6 bases lay between the germline ends. The CDR3 DNA sequence: TGTGCCAGCAGTTTTCAGGGCAATGAGCAGTTCTTC. This codes for CASSFQGNEQFF.

The chain couples TRBV19 to TRBJ2-1; D uncertain. Germline V gene lookup returns CDR1 LNHDA and CDR2 SQIVND (reference sequence). Trimming stripped 2 bases from V and 7 bases from J, with 3 bases between. The CDR3 sequence is 11 residues long. CDR3: CASSIRNEQFF. The CDR3 DNA follows: TGTGCCAGTAGTATACGGAATGAGCAGTTCTTC.

The chain employs TRBV18 and TRBJ2-3; 10 nucleotides agree with TRBD2. Germline V gene lookup returns CDR1 KGHSH and CDR2 LQKENI. The CDR3 contains 16 residues. V shed 3 bases and J 2 bases; nucleotides not matched to a gene: 5. The CDR3: CASSPRTSGNTDTQYF. In DNA form, the CDR3 reads TGTGCCAGCTCACCGAGGACTAGCGGTAACACAGATACGCAGTATTTT.

V and J are TRBV4-3 and TRBJ2-1, with D possibly TRBD1 on 5 matching bases. The CDR3 is 13 residues long. Trimming removed 0 bases at V and 10 bases at J, with 10 bases between. Germline CDR1 is LGHNA and CDR2 is YSLEER. The CDR3 loop is CASSQDESGEQFF. The CDR3 DNA reads TGCGCCAGCAGCCAAGATGAGTCAGGGGAGCAGTTCTTC.

CDR3 amino acids: CAIRRDGSNSPLHF. As DNA, the CDR3 is TGTGCCATCAGGAGGGATGGCTCGAATTCACCCCTCCACTTT. The genes are TRBV10-3 and TRBJ1-6; D is ambiguous. The CDR3 spans 14 residues. V gave up 6 bases and J gave up 7 bases, with 13 bases separating them. Germline V CDR1 and CDR2: ENHRY, SYGVKD.

The chain links TRBV5-6 to TRBJ1-2; no clear D. CDR3 length: 16 residues. With 2 bases removed from V and 4 bases from J, the gap between germline ends came to 18 bases. Germline CDR1 reads SGHDT; CDR2 reads YYEEEE. The CDR3: CASSFSGGSVAYGYTF. CDR3 nucleotide sequence: TGTGCCAGCAGCTTTTCAGGCGGGTCCGTCGCCTATGGCTACACCTTC.

DNA of the CDR3: TGTGCCAGCAGCCACAACAGGTGGGAACTAGCGGGAGGGACGAATGAGCAGTTCTTC. As protein: CASSHNRWELAGGTNEQFF. The rearrangement joins TRBV28 to TRBJ2-1; TRBD2 matches at 13 bases. With V trimmed by 6 bases and J by 7 bases, 18 bases remained unmatched. CDR1 and CDR2 from the germline V gene are MDHEN and SYDVKM. There are 19 residues in the CDR3.

This clone was seen just once. This sequence joins TRBV5-1 and TRBJ2-2; the D is unclear. The V and J ends lost 6 bases and 1 base respectively, with 10 bases between them. The CDR3 has 14 residues. Germline CDR1 SGHRS, CDR2 YFSETQ. The CDR3 is CASKELWNTGELFF. Here the CDR3 DNA reads TGCGCCAGCAAAGAGTTATGGAACACCGGGGAGCTGTTTTTT.

The chain uses TRBV18 and TRBJ1-5; 7 positions agree with TRBD1. Germline trimming cut 3 bases from V and 6 bases from J; bases unmatched to any gene: 5. Germline CDR1 and CDR2: KGHSH and LQKENI. This CDR3 has 14 residues. CDR3 bases: TGTGCCAGCTCACCCGACAGGGTTGGTCAGCCCCAGCATTTT. Its protein is CASSPDRVGQPQHF. The full variable domain, rest sourced from reference TRBV18 and TRBJ1-5, is NAGVMQNPRHLVRRRGQEARLRCSPMKGHSHVYWYRQLPEEGLKFMVYLQKENIIDESGMPKERFSAEFPKEGPSILRIQQVVRGDSAAYFCASSPDRVGQPQHFGDGTRLSIL.

The CDR3 sequence is CASSDLGSGRPEQYF. CDR3 nucleotide sequence: TGTGCCAGCAGCGATCTAGGGAGCGGGAGGCCCGAGCAGTACTTC. V usage is TRBV28 and J usage is TRBJ2-7, with 9 bases aligning to TRBD2. The CDR3 has 15 residues. V lost 6 bases to trimming and J lost 6 bases; unmatched junction nucleotides: 12. CDR1 and CDR2 (germline): MDHEN, SYDVKM. Complete variable domain (other parts from reference TRBV28 and TRBJ2-7): DVKVTQSSRYLVKRTGEKVFLECVQDMDHENMFWYRQDPGLGLRLIYFSYDVKMKEKGDIPEGYSVSREKKERFSLILESASTNQTSMYLCASSDLGSGRPEQYFGPGTRLTVT.

This clone was observed once. The V and J genes are TRBV10-3 and TRBJ2-1; the match to TRBD2 covers 14 bases. Looked up from germline, CDR1 is ENHRY and CDR2 is SYGVKD. Trimming removed 4 bases from V and 15 bases from J; junction bases left unmatched: 11. The CDR3 sequence is 15 residues long. The CDR3 nucleotides read TGTGCCATCAGTGGAGAAGACGGACTAGCGGGAGGATCGTTCTTC. Its protein product is CAISGEDGLAGGSFF.

This chain connects TRBV19 to TRBJ2-1; 7 nucleotides line up with TRBD2. There are 14 residues in the CDR3. J gave up 7 bases and V 4 bases, and 7 bases lay outside the gene matches. CDR1 is LNHDA and CDR2 is SQIVND in the germline V gene (reference sequence). The CDR3 region has the DNA TGTGCCAGTAGTAGCCGGACTAGTCGGAATGAGCAGTTCTTC. This sequence encodes CASSSRTSRNEQFF.